This T cell receptor beta chain was found in a study of blood T cells in healthy people across ages. Germline V lookup: CDR1 SNHLY, CDR2 FYNNEI. V lost 6 bases and J 4 bases, leaving 7 bases between the germline ends. The CDR3 runs to 12 residues. Alongside a J-beta primer mix, a sample-barcoded 5' primer served in a second PCR lasting roughly 6 to 12 cycles. TCRdb analysed the 5' RACE reads with MiXCR anew, one entry per CDR3 protein. In the table there are roughly 1,000,000 distinct CDR3 sequences, approximately 25% of which are singletons. The authors drew approximately 9 milliliters of peripheral blood from each donor. These same data were also listed under a study on T cells of mothers and their children. Per that study: Per mother, over 9.5 million TCR beta CDR3 reads were obtained; per child, roughly 2.8 million.

The sample was blood. The TCR originated in a girl aged 2 to 10 in good health. The chain employs TRBV2 and TRBJ2-1, with D perhaps TRBD2 (5 bases). The CDR3 bases are TGTGCCAGCAGGTGGACTTACAATGAGCAGTTCTTC. It specifies CASRWTYNEQFF.